The sequence of this TCR beta chain was determined in a study of cytomegalovirus exposure and HLA in healthy donors. The overall study: It was reported in a later analysis that the same platform had been used for the 90 to 150 validation repertoires as for the 550 to 700 first-cohort repertoires.

Study results and caveats: Reported results showed that the classifier diagnosed cytomegalovirus status with high specificity and sensitivity. Most observed TCR sequences were rare, whereas some public TCRs were detected in many donors.

Separate from the roughly 700-subject first cohort, the roughly 110-subject validation cohort was the one that the donors belonged to. Concerning this clone: What it binds is unknown.

Here immunoSEQ multiplex PCR was the method, and the copy in TCRdb shows in-frame clones only, minus some. Here the sample spans approximately 210,000 clones, around 90% being singletons. Per the germline V gene, CDR1 is SGHNT and CDR2 is YYREEE (reference sequence). The CDR3 contains 16 residues. V lost 0 bases to trimming and J lost 2 bases, with 14 bases between them. This receptor was taken from a woman younger than 30 in good health and CMV-seronegative. The chain joins TRBV5-4 to TRBJ1-2; the D gene is possibly TRBD1 (6 bases). The sample consisted of PBMCs. The CDR3 loop is CASSLVDSLFNYGYTF. The CDR3 region has the DNA TGTGCCAGCAGCTTGGTGGACAGCTTATTCAACTATGGCTACACCTTC.